These T cell receptor beta chains were read from a single sample in a study of T-cell reconstitution after alpha-beta-depleted transplantation in children. TCRdb itself ran the PCR reads through MiXCR, one entry per CDR3 protein. The sample comprises a few hundred thousand distinct CDR3 sequences, roughly 16% of which are singletons, and about 32% rests with the top ten. The source was PBMCs, mostly from graft donor cells, collected 360 days after TCRalphabeta/CD19-depleted stem cell transplant. The receptor source for this set is a boy less than two years old who had a stem cell transplant for Wiskott-Aldrich syndrome, so the T cells may come from the graft donor. Both conserved end residues are part of each CDR3. Fields, in order: clone size, V gene, D gene, J gene, CDR3 DNA, CDR3 protein. D genes are given only for firm matches. Expanded clones are given a class, and other clones once, few, many or no size at all.

many	TRBV4-1	NA	TRBJ2-7	TGCGCCAGCAGCCAAGAATACAATAGGTACGAGCAGTACTTC	CASSQEYNRYEQYF
NA	TRBV6-1	NA	TRBJ1-3	TGTGCCAGCAGCGGGACATTGGGAAACACCATATATTTT	CASSGTLGNTIYF
few	TRBV19	NA	TRBJ2-7	TGTGCCAGTAGTATTGTGAGCTTCTCCTACGAGCAGTACTTC	CASSIVSFSYEQYF
NA	TRBV20-1	NA	TRBJ2-5	TGCAGTGCTACCTGGGAAGAGACCCAGTACTTC	CSATWEETQYF
few	TRBV29-1	NA	TRBJ1-4	TGCAGCGTCTCAAGGCCGGGTTATGAAAAACTGTTTTTT	CSVSRPGYEKLFF
NA	TRBV12-3/TRBV12-4	TRBD1	TRBJ2-6	TGTGCCACCAGACAGGGGGCGGGTGGGGCCAACGTCCTGACTTTC	CATRQGAGGANVLTF
NA	TRBV5-1	TRBD1	TRBJ2-7	TGCGCCAGCAGACCAAATTTCCGGGACAGGGACTACGAGCAGTACTTC	CASRPNFRDRDYEQYF
few	TRBV6-1	TRBD1	TRBJ1-1	TGTGCCAGCAGCAAAAGGGCTGCAGGGGGATGGACTGAAGCTTTCTTT	CASSKRAAGGWTEAFF
many	TRBV7-2	TRBD2	TRBJ2-7	TGTGCCAGCAGCTCGCACTTCCTGACTAGCGGGAGTCCTCTCTTC	CASSSHFLTSGSPLF
NA	TRBV6-5	NA	TRBJ2-7	TGTGCCAGCAGTTACTCCCGCGGGACCGTAACCTACGAGCAGTACTTC	CASSYSRGTVTYEQYF
few	TRBV20-1	TRBD1	TRBJ2-3	TGCAGTGCTAGAAGGACAGGGGGAGTCACAGATACGCAGTATTTT	CSARRTGGVTDTQYF
many	TRBV9	NA	TRBJ2-2	TGTGCCAGCAGCGTTGGTACCGGGGAGCTGTTTTTT	CASSVGTGELFF
few	TRBV6-1	NA	TRBJ1-6	TGTGCCAGCAGGCTGGGGGGCCATAATTCACCCCTCCACTTT	CASRLGGHNSPLHF